This TCR beta chain is from a study of shared clonotypes between healthy human individuals. Study-level results: Incompleteness in sorted-subset sequencing, despite large depth, was shown by rarefaction. An anticipated effect of sequencing depth on clonotype sharing among donors was recognized. Generally, estimated richness proved larger in naive subsets than it did in memory subsets.

As concerns this clone: Its target is unknown.

Naivety among CD8 cells was defined by CD45RO negativity and positive CCR7 selection, thereby excluding terminally differentiated effector memory CD45RA+ cells. Donation came from healthy HIV-negative adults that had no recent acute infections or vaccinations. Sequencing was performed with immunoSEQ multiplex PCR; in TCRdb, only in-frame clones are kept and a portion is missing. The data contain roughly 2 million clones, less than 95% of them seen just once; the ten biggest clones take up around 1.1%. Trimming cost V 4 bases and J 0 bases, with 15 bases left between them. This CDR3 region has 17 residues. Germline CDR1 SGHVS, CDR2 FNYEAQ.

This clonotype was obtained from a man aged 18 to 29 in good health. The genes are TRBV7-6 and TRBJ2-2; possibly TRBD1 or TRBD2 for D (5 bases each). Sequences were obtained from naive CD8+ T cells sorted from blood. In DNA, the CDR3 is TGTGCCAGCAGCTGGGACCCAGGGTCCCCGAACACCGGGGAGCTGTTTTTT. Translated, it gives CASSWDPGSPNTGELFF.